These T cell receptor beta chains were read from a single sample in a study of cytomegalovirus exposure and HLA in healthy donors. Profiling relied on immunoSEQ multiplex PCR, and the TCRdb table lists in-frame clones only, not all of them. The sample carries some 95,000 clones, roughly 66% recorded once. The source material was PBMCs. Receptors were obtained from a man aged 30-40 years in good health and CMV-seronegative. Both conserved end residues are part of each CDR3. Fields, in order: V gene, D gene, J gene, clone size, CDR3 DNA, CDR3 protein. A D gene is named only where the DNA matches it firmly. Size is stated for part of the rows, as once, few or many counts, or as a class when the clone is expanded.

TRBV7-6	NA	TRBJ1-4	NA	TGTGCCAGCAGCTTAAGCAGGGGCGGACAAAAACTGTTTTTT	CASSLSRGGQKLFF
TRBV19	NA	TRBJ1-1	once	TGTGCCAGTAGCTACGCAGGGGTGGGGAGCACTGAAGCTTTCTTT	CASSYAGVGSTEAFF
TRBV4-3	TRBD1	TRBJ1-2	few	TGCGCCAGCAGCCAAGATGATGGGACAGCCCCTAACTATGGCTACACCTTC	CASSQDDGTAPNYGYTF
TRBV6-1	NA	TRBJ2-7	NA	TGTGCCAGCGGAGGGGGGGAGGGTTACGAGCAGTACTTC	CASGGGEGYEQYF
TRBV30	NA	TRBJ1-4	few	TGTGCCTCACCGGGGGATTCTAATGAAAAACTGTTTTTT	CASPGDSNEKLFF
TRBV29-1	TRBD1	TRBJ1-2	NA	TGCAGCGTTGGTGAGGACAGGAACTATGGCTACACCTTC	CSVGEDRNYGYTF
TRBV19	NA	TRBJ1-3	few	TGTGCCAGTAGTCGGCAGGGCCCAACCTCTGGAAACACCATATATTTT	CASSRQGPTSGNTIYF
TRBV7-9	NA	TRBJ1-5	NA	TGTGCCAGCAGCTTAGAATGGGAGTCCCAGCATTTT	CASSLEWESQHF
TRBV5-1	NA	TRBJ1-5	once	TGCGCCAGCAGAGTTACGGGAGAGGGCAATCAGCCCCAGCATTTT	CASRVTGEGNQPQHF
TRBV27	TRBD2	TRBJ2-1	NA	TGTGCCAGCAGTACTCAACTAGCGGGAGGATCCTACAATGAGCAGTTCTTC	CASSTQLAGGSYNEQFF
TRBV6-5	TRBD2	TRBJ2-5	NA	TGTGCCAGCAGTTACGGTCTAGCGGGAGGGCCCGGGACCCAGTACTTC	CASSYGLAGGPGTQYF
TRBV10-3	NA	TRBJ1-4	few	TGTGCCATCAGCGCTTCTCGGGGATTCGGAGAAAAACTGTTTTTT	CAISASRGFGEKLFF
TRBV11-2	NA	TRBJ1-3	NA	TGTGCCAGCAGGGAAGGCAGGGCTGGAAACACCATATATTTT	CASREGRAGNTIYF
TRBV9	TRBD2	TRBJ2-5	few	TGTGCCAGCAGCACGTATGGGGGGACTAGCGGGAGAGAGACCCAGTACTTC	CASSTYGGTSGRETQYF
TRBV15	TRBD1	TRBJ1-1	once	TGTGCCACCAGCAGGACAGGGTCGGACACTGAAGCTTTCTTT	CATSRTGSDTEAFF
TRBV30	NA	TRBJ2-7	NA	TGTGCCTGGAGTGGAGGTACTAGGGGGTACGAGCAGTACTTC	CAWSGGTRGYEQYF
TRBV7-2	NA	TRBJ1-6	NA	TGTGCCAGCAGCTCCGTAGGACTGGCACGCCTCCACTTT	CASSSVGLARLHF
TRBV27	NA	TRBJ2-7	NA	TGTGCCAGCAGTAGGACAGAAGACTACGAGCAGTACTTC	CASSRTEDYEQYF
TRBV7-2	TRBD2	TRBJ2-2	NA	TGTGCCAGCAGCTTAGACGGGACTAGCGGGAGCTACGGGGAGCTGTTTTTT	CASSLDGTSGSYGELFF
TRBV1	NA	TRBJ2-3	NA	TGCACCAGCGTAACCCCGACTTACTCCACAGATACGCAGTATTTT	CTSVTPTYSTDTQYF
TRBV6-5	TRBD1	TRBJ2-4	NA	TGTGCCAGCAGTTACGGGACAGGGCTAGCCAAAAACATTCAGTACTTC	CASSYGTGLAKNIQYF
TRBV11-1	NA	TRBJ2-5	NA	TGTGCCAGCAGCTTAGGCAGGGAGACCCAGTACTTC	CASSLGRETQYF
TRBV7-9	TRBD1	TRBJ2-2	NA	TGTGCCAGCAGCCAAGGACAGGGGATCACCGGGGAGCTGTTTTTT	CASSQGQGITGELFF
TRBV5-1	NA	TRBJ2-7	NA	TGCGCCAGCAGCCCCACAACCACAGGTGCTGCCGGGGAGCAGTACTTC	CASSPTTTGAAGEQYF
TRBV5-6	NA	TRBJ1-2	NA	TGTGCCAGCAGCTTGCAACAGGCTTTCTATGGCTACACCTTC	CASSLQQAFYGYTF
TRBV27	NA	TRBJ1-5	NA	TGTGCCAGCAGTTTTCGGGGGAAAGGTCAGCCCCAGCATTTT	CASSFRGKGQPQHF
TRBV27	NA	TRBJ2-4	NA	TGTGCCAGCGGGGGACTGGGGAAAGCCAAAAACATTCAGTACTTC	CASGGLGKAKNIQYF
TRBV29-1	NA	TRBJ2-1	NA	TGCAGCGCCGACGGCAAAAGCGATGAGCAGTTCTTC	CSADGKSDEQFF
TRBV9	NA	TRBJ1-6	NA	TGTGCCAGCAGCAGGGGTGATTCACCCCTCCACTTT	CASSRGDSPLHF
TRBV27	TRBD1	TRBJ1-4	few	TGTGCCAGCAGTCTAGGACAGGGGTTTCGTGAAAAACTGTTTTTT	CASSLGQGFREKLFF
TRBV30	TRBD1	TRBJ2-7	NA	TGTGCCTGGAGTGAGGGGACAGGGAAACACGAGCAGTACTTC	CAWSEGTGKHEQYF
TRBV6-1	NA	TRBJ1-1	NA	TGTGCCAGCAGCGAAGGGGAGGGGACGTCGGGCACTGAAGCTTTCTTT	CASSEGEGTSGTEAFF
TRBV2	TRBD1	TRBJ1-1	NA	TGTGCCAGCAGTCGAGCAGGGGGCACTGAAGCTTTCTTT	CASSRAGGTEAFF
TRBV6-5	TRBD1	TRBJ2-7	NA	TGTGCCAGCAGTTACACAGGGGGCTACGAGCAGTACTTC	CASSYTGGYEQYF
TRBV30	NA	TRBJ2-7	few	TGTGCCTGGACCCAGTTATCACAGCCAAACTACGAGCAGTACTTC	CAWTQLSQPNYEQYF
TRBV11-1	TRBD1	TRBJ1-1	NA	TGTGCCAGCAGCTTGCCGACAGGGGGCAGGCTGGACACTGAAGCTTTCTTT	CASSLPTGGRLDTEAFF
TRBV4-2	TRBD1	TRBJ1-2	few	TGTGCCAGCAGCCACCTCCAAGGGGGCTCAGGGGACTATGGCTACACCTTC	CASSHLQGGSGDYGYTF
TRBV7-8	TRBD1	TRBJ2-1	NA	TGTGCCAGCAGCCTTACAGGGGGCCCGTGGAATGAGCAGTTCTTC	CASSLTGGPWNEQFF
TRBV7-9	NA	TRBJ1-2	NA	TGTGCCAGCAGCGCCGGGATGCTGTTTAACTATGGCTACACCTTC	CASSAGMLFNYGYTF
TRBV6-1	TRBD1	TRBJ1-2	once	TGTGCCAGCAGTGGGAGGACAGGGGGCGGTCCCTATGGCTACACCTTC	CASSGRTGGGPYGYTF
TRBV4-3	NA	TRBJ1-5	few	TGCGCCAGCAGCCCCCGCGCATGGGTGGGAGGCCAGCCCCAGCATTTT	CASSPRAWVGGQPQHF
TRBV7-8	NA	TRBJ2-2	once	TGTGCCAGCAGCAAACAGCCCGCGAACACCGGGGAGCTGTTTTTT	CASSKQPANTGELFF